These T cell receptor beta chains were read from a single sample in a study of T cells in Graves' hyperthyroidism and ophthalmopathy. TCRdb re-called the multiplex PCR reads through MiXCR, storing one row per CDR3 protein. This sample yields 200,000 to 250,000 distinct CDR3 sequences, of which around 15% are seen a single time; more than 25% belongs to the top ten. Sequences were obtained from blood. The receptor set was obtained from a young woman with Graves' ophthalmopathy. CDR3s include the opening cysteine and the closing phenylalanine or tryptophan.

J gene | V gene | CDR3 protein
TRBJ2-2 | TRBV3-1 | CASSHGAGDFTGELFF
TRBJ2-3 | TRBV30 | CAWSVGATDTQYF
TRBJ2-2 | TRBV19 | CASSILGTNTGELFF
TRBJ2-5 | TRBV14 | CASSQEGTSGISRQETQYF
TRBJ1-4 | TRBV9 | CASSAPGQGELFF
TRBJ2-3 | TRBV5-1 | CASSPGQASTDTQYF
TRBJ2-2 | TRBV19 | CATARPGGNTGELFF
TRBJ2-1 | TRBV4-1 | CASSQGDGLAGAEQFF
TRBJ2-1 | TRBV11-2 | CASSPIRLANSYNEQFF
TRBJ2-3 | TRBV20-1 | CSALRGRGTDTQYF
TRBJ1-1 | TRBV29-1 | CSVKTGAQGGEAFF
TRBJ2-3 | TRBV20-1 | CSARPPDRGGGTDTQYF
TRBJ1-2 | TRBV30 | CAWSTRDGYTF
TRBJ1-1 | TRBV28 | CASSRTGLNTEAFF
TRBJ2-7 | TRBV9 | CASSPTSGRADYEQYF
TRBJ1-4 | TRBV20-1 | CSVPGTGNEKLFF
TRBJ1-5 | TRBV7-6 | CASSRKTILSNQPQHF
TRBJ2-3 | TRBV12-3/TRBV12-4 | CASSREVPSTDTQYF
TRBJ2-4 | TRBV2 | CASSELREGVIAKNIQYF
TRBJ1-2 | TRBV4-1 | CASSQEGNDGYTF
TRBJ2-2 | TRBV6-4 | CASSDSRTSGTVGELFF
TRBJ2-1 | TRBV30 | CAWDYYNEQFF
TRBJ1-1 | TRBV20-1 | CSASRVVTEAFF
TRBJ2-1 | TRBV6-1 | CASRRLEGDPREGDNEQFF
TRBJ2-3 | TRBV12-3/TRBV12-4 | CASSLRGGATDTQYF
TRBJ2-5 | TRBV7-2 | CASSARRVQETQYF
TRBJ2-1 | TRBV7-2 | CASSLKFSGVGTSGRAVPYNEQFF
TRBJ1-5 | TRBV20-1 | CSAREGDQPQHF
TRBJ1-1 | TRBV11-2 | CASSIGDRMNTEAFF
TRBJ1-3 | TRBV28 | CASSLQGFTGNTIYF
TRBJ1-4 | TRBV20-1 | CSAPVGTSEKLFF
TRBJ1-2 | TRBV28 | CASATGVYGYTF
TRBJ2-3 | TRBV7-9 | CASSGPGLGATDTQYF
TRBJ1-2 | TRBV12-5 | CASGLWGAYGYTF
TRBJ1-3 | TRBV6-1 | CASRSTGRMDTIYF
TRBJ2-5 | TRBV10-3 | CAIKRTGQSETQYF